The 3 T cell receptor beta chains reported below all come from one sample, sequenced in a study of PD-1 blockade in classical Hodgkin lymphoma (dated by TCRdb to about 2020). Library method: the immunoSEQ multiplex PCR assay. The clones in this table, taken by TCRdb from immuneACCESS, are in-frame only. Not every clone is retained; where verified, under half of the shortfall comes from an unresolved V gene, and the cause of the rest is unknown. The sample table contains roughly 140,000 clones; only one count was recorded for less than 80% of them. The top ten hold 7% to 9.5% of the sample. The intended sense of this specimen's time point label: cycle 2 day 1 (C2D1) of nivolumab. Relapse after autologous stem cell transplantation had occurred in all trial patients, and cohorts A, B and C were distinguished by prior brentuximab vedotin exposure. Source: peripheral blood mononuclear cells (PBMCs), taken before the second cycle of nivolumab. The source of these receptors is a human donor with classical Hodgkin lymphoma.

In this sample, this clone turned up many times. V gene TRBV27 combines with J gene TRBJ1-6, with TRBD1 matching 7 bases. V lost 5 bases, J lost 7 bases, and 14 bases stayed unmatched. The CDR3 contains 17 residues. Germline-derived CDR1 and CDR2 are MNHEY and SMNVEV (reference sequence). CDR3 sequence: CASSPRGQLRRNSPLHF. The CDR3 coding sequence is TGTGCCAGCAGTCCCCGGGGACAGCTAAGAAGGAATTCACCCCTCCACTTT.

The V call is TRBV10-3, the J call TRBJ2-2; 9 nucleotides line up with TRBD2. Germline values: CDR1 ENHRY, CDR2 SYGVKD. The junction had 3 bases not matched to a gene; V was cut back by 5 bases and J by 8 bases. The CDR3 extends over 13 amino acids. Written as DNA, the CDR3 is TGTGCCATCAGTTCGACTAGCGGTGGGGAGCTGTTTTTT. It specifies CAISSTSGGELFF.

J is TRBJ2-5 and V is TRBV6-5, with 8 bases aligning to TRBD1. CDR1 is MNHEY, CDR2 SVGAGI, per germline. V gave up 6 bases and J gave up 4 bases; unmatched junction bases: 7. The CDR3 has 14 amino acids. The DNA of the CDR3 is TGTGCCAGCAGCCGCCGAGGACAGGGAGAGACCCAGTACTTC. Its protein is CASSRRGQGETQYF.